These T cell receptor beta chains were read from a single sample in a study of T cell repertoires in cytomegalovirus infection. Each CDR3 protein gets one entry after TCRdb re-called the reads with MiXCR. Found here are some 940,000 distinct CDR3 sequences, roughly 30% of them singletons; the top ten hold around an eighth. Antigens for these TCRs are unknown. The sample here was cultured CD8+ T cells from PBMCs, taken from culture after CMV antigen stimulation. Receptor source: a human donor in good health (CMV status not recorded). Some clones in this sample may be carry-over from other donors' samples. Each CDR3 is given with its conserved first and last residue. D genes are given only for firm matches. Size values are once, few and many counts, or a class for expanded clones, and some rows have none.

j_gene | d_gene | abundance | v_gene | CDR3nt | CDR3aa
TRBJ2-7 | TRBD1 | . | TRBV4-2 | TGTGCCAGCAGCGGATCCGACAGGGTAGGGTCCTACGAGCAGTACTTC | CASSGSDRVGSYEQYF
TRBJ2-1 | TRBD1 | . | TRBV6-6 | TGTGCCAGCACCCGGCCCCCGGACAGGGCATACTACAATGAGCAGTTCTTC | CASTRPPDRAYYNEQFF
TRBJ1-1 | TRBD1 | few | TRBV15 | TGTGCCACCAGCAGACCTTCTGGGACAGGGGGTCCCAACACTGAAGCTTTCTTT | CATSRPSGTGGPNTEAFF
TRBJ1-1 | . | once | TRBV9 | TGTGCCAGCAGCGTAGCGGCGGAGAACACTGAAGCTTTCTTT | CASSVAAENTEAFF
TRBJ2-1 | TRBD2 | once | TRBV12-3/TRBV12-4 | TGTGCCAGCAGTTCCGATAGCGGGGGGGCTAATGAGCAGTTCTTC | CASSSDSGGANEQFF
TRBJ2-7 | . | few | TRBV15 | TGTGCCACCAGCAGTTCTCGGGGCAGGGTGGACGAGCAGTACTTC | CATSSSRGRVDEQYF
TRBJ1-6 | . | . | TRBV10-2 | TGCGCCAGCAGTGCCGGCCTTTCACCCCTCCACTTT | CASSAGLSPLHF
TRBJ2-2 | TRBD1 | . | TRBV5-3 | TGTGCCAGCAGCTACCAAACAGGGGGCGGGGAGCTGTTTTTT | CASSYQTGGGELFF
TRBJ1-1 | TRBD1 | many | TRBV12-3/TRBV12-4 | TGTGCCAGCAGCACCGGGACAGGGGGCTCAAGGGAGACTGAAGCTTTCTTT | CASSTGTGGSRETEAFF
TRBJ1-1 | . | . | TRBV27 | TGTGCCAGCAGTTTATTTGCAGGGGACACCACTGAAGCTTTCTTT | CASSLFAGDTTEAFF
TRBJ2-1 | . | . | TRBV9 | TGTGCCAGCAGCGCGAGCGCGTTACCTGCCTACAATGAGCAGTTCTTC | CASSASALPAYNEQFF